These 5 T cell receptor beta chains were sequenced from one sample in a study of cytomegalovirus exposure and HLA in healthy donors. The PCR made use of 60 Vbeta and 13 Jbeta primers. The method was immunoSEQ multiplex PCR; TCRdb's version includes in-frame clones alone and lacks a portion of them. The sample carries some 130,000 clones, over 60% recorded once. The sample consisted of PBMCs. These receptor sequences come from a man between 18 and 35 years old in good health and CMV-seronegative.

This chain connects TRBV28 to TRBJ1-5, with unresolved D. Germline lookup yields CDR1 MDHEN and CDR2 SYDVKM. V was pared by 8 bases and J by 1 base, with 6 bases between. The length of the CDR3 is 12 residues. CDR3 amino acids: CASRVSNQPQHF. As DNA, the CDR3 is TGTGCCAGCCGGGTCAGCAATCAGCCCCAGCATTTT.

The J gene is TRBJ2-3, the V gene TRBV7-2; D is possibly TRBD1 (5 bases). This CDR3 is built from 18 residues. Trimming shortened V by 4 bases and J by 0 bases, and 20 bases separated the two germline ends. The germline CDR1 and CDR2 sequences are SGHTA and FQGNSA. In nucleotides, the CDR3 is TGTGCCAGCAGCTCGACAGTGCGTGGGGCCCTTAGCACAGATACGCAGTATTTT. This gives the protein CASSSTVRGALSTDTQYF.

The chain joins TRBV4-1 to TRBJ2-7; TRBD2 might be the D (6 bases). The CDR3 loop spans 15 amino acids. CDR1 is MGHRA, CDR2 YSYEKL, per germline. For the CDR3, the DNA is TGCGCCAGCAGCCCCACTGCGGGCGGGACCTACGAGCAGTGCGTC. Its translation: CASSPTAGGTYEQCV.

The J gene is TRBJ2-2, the V gene TRBV13, with 8 bases matching TRBD2. The ends lost 3 bases at V and 5 bases at J; junction bases unmatched: 2. This CDR3 contains 14 residues. Germline V gene data show CDR1 as PRHDT and CDR2 as FYEKMQ (reference sequence). CDR3 amino acids: CASSFERGTGELFF. The CDR3 region has the DNA TGTGCCAGCAGCTTTGAGCGGGGGACCGGGGAGCTGTTTTTT.

The V call is TRBV7-9, the J call TRBJ2-7, with 13 nucleotides matching TRBD2. CDR3 length: 18 residues. Germline V gives CDR1 SEHNR, CDR2 FQNEAQ (reference sequence). The V and J ends lost 5 bases and 5 bases, in that order; junction bases with no gene match: 15. CDR3 region: CASSRFRWTSGSSNEQYF. For the CDR3, the DNA is TGTGCCAGCAGCCGATTCCGGTGGACTAGCGGGAGTTCAAACGAGCAGTACTTC.